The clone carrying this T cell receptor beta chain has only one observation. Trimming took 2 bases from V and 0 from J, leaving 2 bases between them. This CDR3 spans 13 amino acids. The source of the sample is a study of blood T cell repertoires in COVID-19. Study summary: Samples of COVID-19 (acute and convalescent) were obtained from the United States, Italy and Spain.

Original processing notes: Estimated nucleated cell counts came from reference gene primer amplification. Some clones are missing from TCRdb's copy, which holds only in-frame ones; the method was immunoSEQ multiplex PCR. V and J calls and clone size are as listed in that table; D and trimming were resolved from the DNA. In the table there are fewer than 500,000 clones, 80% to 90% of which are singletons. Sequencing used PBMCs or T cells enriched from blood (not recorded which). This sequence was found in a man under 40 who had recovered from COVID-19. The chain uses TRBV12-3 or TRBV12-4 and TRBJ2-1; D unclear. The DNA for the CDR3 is TGTGCCAGCAGTTTATACTCCTACAATGAGCAGTTCTTC. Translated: CASSLYSYNEQFF.